A selection of T cell receptor beta chains follows, all from one sample in a study of shared clonotypes between healthy human individuals. Here immunoSEQ multiplex PCR was the method, and the copy in TCRdb shows in-frame clones only, minus some. The data hold over 400,000 clones, with around four fifths observed a single time. The sequenced sample consisted of PBMCs. These TCRs come from a woman in her forties in good health. Some clones in this sample may be carry-over from other donors' samples. Each CDR3 is given with its conserved first and last residue. Fields, in order: clone size, J gene, V gene, D gene, CDR3 DNA, CDR3 protein. A D gene is named only where the DNA matches it firmly. Size values are once, few and many counts, or a class for expanded clones, and some rows have none.

. TRBJ1-1 TRBV7-9 . TGTGCCAGCAGCTCTACCGCCCGCACTGAAGCTTTCTTT CASSSTARTEAFF
. TRBJ2-5 TRBV11-2 TRBD2 TGTGCCAGCAGCTGGGCGGGGGGAGAGACCCAGTACTTC CASSWAGGETQYF
. TRBJ2-5 TRBV18 TRBD1 TGTGCCAGCTCGCAGGACAGGCAAGAGACCCAGTACTTC CASSQDRQETQYF
many TRBJ2-7 TRBV5-4 TRBD2 TGTGCCAGCAGCTCCTCAACTCGGACTAGCGGGAACTACGAGCAGTACTTC CASSSSTRTSGNYEQYF
. TRBJ2-5 TRBV20-1 . TGCAGTGCTAGCCTAGCACAGACCCAGTACTTC CSASLAQTQYF
. TRBJ1-2 TRBV28 TRBD1 TGTGCCAGCAGAACGACAGGGCAATATGGCTACACCTTC CASRTTGQYGYTF
. TRBJ1-3 TRBV28 . TGTGCCAGCCTCCCTCAGGGGAATGGAAACACCATATATTTT CASLPQGNGNTIYF
few TRBJ2-2 TRBV14 . TGTGCCAGCAGCCGGACGGACACCGGGGAGCTGTTTTTT CASSRTDTGELFF
. TRBJ2-5 TRBV5-1 . TGCGCCAGCAGCTCCCTCGGGAACAGGGGAGGGCGGGAGACCCAGTACTTC CASSSLGNRGGRETQYF
. TRBJ2-7 TRBV7-2 . TGTGCCAGCAGCCAGGGTGGGCTAGCCCATTACGAGCAGTACTTC CASSQGGLAHYEQYF
. TRBJ2-1 TRBV11-2 TRBD2 TGTGCCAGCAGCTTAGGGACTAGCTCCTACAATGAGCAGTTCTTC CASSLGTSSYNEQFF
. TRBJ2-7 TRBV6-1 TRBD1 TGTGCCAGCAGCCGAGGGACAGTAGACGAGCAGTACTTC CASSRGTVDEQYF
. TRBJ2-3 TRBV19 TRBD2 TGTGCCAGTAGTTTGTGGACTAGCGGGGACACAGATACGCAGTATTTT CASSLWTSGDTDTQYF
. TRBJ2-3 TRBV5-6 . TGTGCCAGCAGGCTAGGACGTGAGACGGAGCAGTATTTT CASRLGRETEQYF
few TRBJ2-7 TRBV5-4 TRBD1 TGTGCCAGCAGCCCCACAGGGGAGCCCTACGAGCAGTACTTC CASSPTGEPYEQYF
. TRBJ2-5 TRBV7-6 . TGTGCCAGCAGCGAGGCGGGGATAGAGACCCAGTACTTC CASSEAGIETQYF
. TRBJ2-5 TRBV7-8 . TGTGCCAGCAGCATTCGACTGCAAGAGACCCAGTACTTC CASSIRLQETQYF
. TRBJ2-1 TRBV28 TRBD2 TGTGCCAGCAGCCCCCTTTGGGGTAGCGGGAGGGGGAATGAGCAGTTCTTC CASSPLWGSGRGNEQFF
. TRBJ1-3 TRBV5-5 TRBD1 TGTGCCAGCAGCTTGGATGGGACAGGGGTAGGAAACACCATATATTTT CASSLDGTGVGNTIYF
. TRBJ2-1 TRBV7-9 . TGTGCCAGCAGCTTCGCGGGCCTAACCTACAATGAGCAGTTCTTC CASSFAGLTYNEQFF
. TRBJ2-7 TRBV6-6 TRBD1 TGTGCCAGCAGTCCTCCGGGACAGGGCTACGAGCAGTACTTC CASSPPGQGYEQYF
once TRBJ2-3 TRBV5-4 . TGTGCCAGCAGCTTGGAACAGAGAGATACGCAGTATTTT CASSLEQRDTQYF
. TRBJ2-7 TRBV5-4 TRBD2 TGTGCCAGCAGCCACTCTAGCGGGGACTCCTACGAGCAGTACTTC CASSHSSGDSYEQYF
. TRBJ1-2 TRBV2 TRBD1 TGTGCCAGCAGTCGGGACAGGGGGACCTATGGCTACACCTTC CASSRDRGTYGYTF
. TRBJ1-5 TRBV5-6 . TGTGCCAGCAGCTTGGGCCTTAACGGTCAGCCCCAGCATTTT CASSLGLNGQPQHF
. TRBJ1-1 TRBV29-1 . TGCAGCGCGTCGACGGGGAACACTGAAGCTTTCTTT CSASTGNTEAFF
. TRBJ2-7 TRBV6-5 TRBD1 TGTGCCAGCGCAAGAGGGGGCAGCTACGAGCAGTACTTC CASARGGSYEQYF
. TRBJ2-7 TRBV5-1 TRBD2 TGCGCCAGCAGCTATAGCGGGTACGAGCAGTACTTC CASSYSGYEQYF
. TRBJ1-1 TRBV19 TRBD1 TGTGCCAGTAGTGTGACAGGGCCGAACACTGAAGCTTTCTTT CASSVTGPNTEAFF
few TRBJ2-7 TRBV28 . TGTGCCAGCACCGACACAACCTACGAGCAGTACTTC CASTDTTYEQYF
. TRBJ1-2 TRBV18 . TGTGCCAGCTCACCACCGTCAGCACACTCTGACTATGGCTACACCTTC CASSPPSAHSDYGYTF
. TRBJ2-1 TRBV6-6 . TGTGCCAGCAGTTCATCGGGACCTGGTGAGCAGTTCTTC CASSSSGPGEQFF
. TRBJ2-3 TRBV7-2 . TGTGCCAGCAGCTTAATGGGGCCAGGGGTTCCTAGCACAGATACGCAGTATTTT CASSLMGPGVPSTDTQYF
. TRBJ2-3 TRBV29-1 TRBD2 TGCAGCGTTGAAGGTAAAGCGGGAGAGCGGGGGACGCAGTATTTT CSVEGKAGERGTQYF
. TRBJ2-7 TRBV5-1 . TGCGCCAGCAGCTCCCGGGACCGATCGAACTCCTACGAGCAGTACTTC CASSSRDRSNSYEQYF
. TRBJ1-1 TRBV5-1 TRBD1 TGCGCCAGCAGCGGGGGACAGGGCACTGAAGCTTTCTTT CASSGGQGTEAFF
. TRBJ2-1 TRBV6-5 TRBD1 TGTGCCAGCAGTCCCGGGACAGGGAGGAATGAGCAGTTCTTC CASSPGTGRNEQFF
. TRBJ2-7 TRBV27 TRBD2 TGTGCCAGCTCGCAATCTAGCGGACGGTCCTACGAGCAGTACTTC CASSQSSGRSYEQYF
. TRBJ1-1 TRBV6-4 . TGTGCCAGCAGTGCTTCTTCTTCAACAAGGACTGAAGCTTTCTTT CASSASSSTRTEAFF
. TRBJ1-2 TRBV10-3 TRBD1 TGTGCCATCAGTGATCCAGGGGGCGGATTGATTAACTATGGCTACACCTTC CAISDPGGGLINYGYTF
. TRBJ2-7 TRBV6-1 TRBD1 TGTGCCAGCAGTGATATGGACAGGGGGCGGTACGAGCAGTACTTC CASSDMDRGRYEQYF
few TRBJ1-1 TRBV18 TRBD1 TGTGCCAGCTCACCACGGGCAGGGGGCGTGGGCACTGAAGCTTTCTTT CASSPRAGGVGTEAFF
many TRBJ2-1 TRBV4-2 TRBD2 TGTGCCAGCACGCCGGGACTAGCGAACAATGAGCAGTTCTTC CASTPGLANNEQFF
. TRBJ1-5 TRBV28 . TGTGCCAGCAGTTTTAACAGCAATCAGCCCCAGCATTTT CASSFNSNQPQHF
. TRBJ2-1 TRBV4-2 TRBD1 TGTGCCAGCAGCCTCCTAGGACAGGGGGCAGGCTACAATGAGCAGTTCTTC CASSLLGQGAGYNEQFF
. TRBJ2-1 TRBV18 . TGTGCCAGCTCACCACCGGGCCGCAATGAGCAGTTCTTC CASSPPGRNEQFF
. TRBJ1-6 TRBV27 TRBD1 TGTGCCAGCAGTTTCGGACAGGGGGCCCTTGGGAATTCACCCCTCCACTTT CASSFGQGALGNSPLHF
. TRBJ2-3 TRBV4-3 TRBD2 TGCGCCAGCAGCCAGGCGACTAGCGGGAGGGCCTTAGATACGCAGTATTTT CASSQATSGRALDTQYF
. TRBJ1-2 TRBV28 . TGTGCCAGCAGTTCTCGGGGACATGGCTACACCTTC CASSSRGHGYTF
. TRBJ2-4 TRBV19 TRBD1 TGTGCCACAAGGGGACAGGGCGCCAAAAACATTCAGTACTTC CATRGQGAKNIQYF
. TRBJ2-2 TRBV28 TRBD2 TGTGCCAGCAGCTCCCGGAGGCTAGCGGGAGTTACCGGGGAGCTGTTTTTT CASSSRRLAGVTGELFF
. TRBJ2-1 TRBV6-6 TRBD2 TGTGCCAGCAGTGAGGGGAGCGGGAGCAATGAGCAGTTCTTC CASSEGSGSNEQFF
. TRBJ1-4 TRBV27 . TGTGCCAGCATAGGGGGGGAAGCTAATGAAAAACTGTTTTTT CASIGGEANEKLFF
few TRBJ1-1 TRBV2 . TGTGCCAGCAGTGATCTCCTGAACACTGAAGCTTTCTTT CASSDLLNTEAFF
. TRBJ2-5 TRBV5-5 . TGTGCCAGCAGTAAACAGGGGAGGCAAGAGACCCAGTACTTC CASSKQGRQETQYF
. TRBJ2-2 TRBV7-3 TRBD2 TGTGCCAGCAGCTACCAAGCGGGAGACACCGGGGAGCTGTTTTTT CASSYQAGDTGELFF
. TRBJ2-3 TRBV6-1 TRBD2 TGTGCCAGCAGTTTTAGCGGGACTGCAGATACGCAGTATTTT CASSFSGTADTQYF